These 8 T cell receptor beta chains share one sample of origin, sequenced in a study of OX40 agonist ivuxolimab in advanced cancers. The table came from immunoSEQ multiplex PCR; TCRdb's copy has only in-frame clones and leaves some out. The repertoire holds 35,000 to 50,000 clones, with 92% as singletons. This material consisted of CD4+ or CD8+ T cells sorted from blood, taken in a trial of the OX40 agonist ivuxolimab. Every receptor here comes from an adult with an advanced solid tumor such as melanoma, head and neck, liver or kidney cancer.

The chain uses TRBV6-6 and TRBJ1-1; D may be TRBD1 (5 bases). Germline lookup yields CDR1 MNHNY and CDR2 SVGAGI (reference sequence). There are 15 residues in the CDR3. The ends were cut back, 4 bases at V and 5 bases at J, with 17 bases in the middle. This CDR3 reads CASSSGHLGRTEAFF. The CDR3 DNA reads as TGTGCCAGCAGTTCTGGACATCTCGGTCGGACTGAAGCTTTCTTT.

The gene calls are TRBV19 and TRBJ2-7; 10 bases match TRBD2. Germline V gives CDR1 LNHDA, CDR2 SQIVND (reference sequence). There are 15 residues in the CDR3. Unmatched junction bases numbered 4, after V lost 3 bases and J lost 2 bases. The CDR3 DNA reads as TGTGCCAGTAGTATGAGCGGGAGGGCTACCTACGAGCAGTACTTC. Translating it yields CASSMSGRATYEQYF.

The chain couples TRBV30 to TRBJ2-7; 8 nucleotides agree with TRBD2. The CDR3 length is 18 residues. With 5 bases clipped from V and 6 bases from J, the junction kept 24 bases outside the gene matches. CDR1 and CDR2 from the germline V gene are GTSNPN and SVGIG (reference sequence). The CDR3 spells CAWALGGELAVVGAEQYF. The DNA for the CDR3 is TGTGCCTGGGCCCTGGGGGGGGAACTAGCGGTCGTGGGAGCCGAGCAGTACTTC.

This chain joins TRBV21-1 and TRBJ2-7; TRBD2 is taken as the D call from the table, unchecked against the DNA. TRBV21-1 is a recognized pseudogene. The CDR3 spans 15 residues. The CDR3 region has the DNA TGTGCCAGCAGCGTTAGCGGGGATGTAACCTACGAGCAGTACTTC. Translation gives CASSVSGDVTYEQYF.

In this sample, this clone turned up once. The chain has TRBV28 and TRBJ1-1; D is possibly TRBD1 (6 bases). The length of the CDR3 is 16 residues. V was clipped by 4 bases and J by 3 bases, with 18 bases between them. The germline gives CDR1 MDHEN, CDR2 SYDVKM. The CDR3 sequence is CASSSYGLGADTEAFF. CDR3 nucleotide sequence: TGTGCCAGCAGTTCTTACGGTTTGGGGGCGGACACTGAAGCTTTCTTT. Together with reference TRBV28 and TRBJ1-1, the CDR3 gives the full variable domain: DVKVTQSSRYLVKRTGEKVFLECVQDMDHENMFWYRQDPGLGLRLIYFSYDVKMKEKGDIPEGYSVSREKKERFSLILESASTNQTSMYLCASSSYGLGADTEAFFGQGTRLTVV.

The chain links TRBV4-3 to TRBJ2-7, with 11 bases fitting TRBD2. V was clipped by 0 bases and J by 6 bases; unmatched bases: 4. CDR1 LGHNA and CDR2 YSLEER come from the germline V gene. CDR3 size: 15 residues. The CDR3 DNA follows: TGCGCCAGCAGCCAAGATCAACTAGCGGGAGCCGAGCAGTACTTC. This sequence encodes CASSQDQLAGAEQYF.

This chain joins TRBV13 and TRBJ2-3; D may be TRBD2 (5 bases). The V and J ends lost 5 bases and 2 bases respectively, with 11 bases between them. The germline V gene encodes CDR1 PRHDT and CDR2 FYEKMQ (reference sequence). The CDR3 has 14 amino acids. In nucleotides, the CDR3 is TGTGCCAGCAGCCCGAGGGCCATCACAGATACGCAGTATTTT. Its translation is CASSPRAITDTQYF.

CDR3 protein: CASSQGADSYNEQFF. CDR3 nucleotide sequence: TGCGCCAGCAGCCAAGGGGCGGACTCCTACAATGAGCAGTTCTTC. This chain links TRBV4-1 with TRBJ2-1; D not resolved. The germline V and J ends were trimmed by 1 base and 0 bases, with 7 bases remaining between them. There are 15 residues in the CDR3. CDR1 is MGHRA and CDR2 is YSYEKL in the germline V gene.